Below, 3 T cell receptor beta chains from the same sample are listed, as sequenced in a study of OX40 agonist ivuxolimab in advanced cancers. Measured with immunoSEQ multiplex PCR; TCRdb has only the in-frame clones, and not every one. The sample includes over 45,000 clones, around nine tenths of them seen just once. Sequencing used CD4+ or CD8+ T cells sorted from blood, obtained in a trial of the OX40 agonist ivuxolimab. The receptors originated from an adult with an advanced solid tumor such as melanoma, head and neck, liver or kidney cancer.

This sequence joins TRBV7-2 and TRBJ1-2; TRBD1 matches at 12 bases. This CDR3 region has 15 residues. After removal of 4 bases from V and 6 bases from J, the junction contained 6 bases not matched to a gene. Per germline, CDR1 SGHTA and CDR2 FQGNSA. The CDR3 here is CASSSGTGGRNGYTF. The DNA of the CDR3 is TGTGCCAGCAGCTCGGGGACAGGGGGCAGAAATGGCTACACCTTC.

This clone was recorded once. The CDR3 region has the DNA TGCAGCGTTGTCTGGGGCGGGACAGCCCAAGAGACCCAGTACTTC. This translates into CSVVWGGTAQETQYF. The J gene is TRBJ2-5, the V gene TRBV29-1, with D possibly being TRBD1 (7 bases). Deletions cut 4 bases from V and 1 base from J, with 16 bases between. Germline-derived CDR1 and CDR2 are SQVTM and ANQGSEA. This CDR3 region has 15 residues.

V gene TRBV5-1 combines with J gene TRBJ2-5; D may be TRBD2 (6 bases). From germline, CDR1 is SGHRS and CDR2 YFSETQ. The CDR3 covers 18 residues. Deletions cut 4 bases from V and 2 bases from J, with 24 bases between. The CDR3 sequence: CASSQPPSAGVPQETQYF. In DNA, the CDR3 is TGCGCCAGCAGCCAACCCCCTTCAGCGGGCGTACCACAAGAGACCCAGTACTTC. Full variable domain (missing parts from reference TRBV5-1 and TRBJ2-5): KAGVTQTPRYLIKTRGQQVTLSCSPISGHRSVSWYQQTPGQGLQFLFEYFSETQRNKGNFPGRFSGRQFSNSRSEMNVSTLELGDSALYLCASSQPPSAGVPQETQYFGPGTRLLVL.